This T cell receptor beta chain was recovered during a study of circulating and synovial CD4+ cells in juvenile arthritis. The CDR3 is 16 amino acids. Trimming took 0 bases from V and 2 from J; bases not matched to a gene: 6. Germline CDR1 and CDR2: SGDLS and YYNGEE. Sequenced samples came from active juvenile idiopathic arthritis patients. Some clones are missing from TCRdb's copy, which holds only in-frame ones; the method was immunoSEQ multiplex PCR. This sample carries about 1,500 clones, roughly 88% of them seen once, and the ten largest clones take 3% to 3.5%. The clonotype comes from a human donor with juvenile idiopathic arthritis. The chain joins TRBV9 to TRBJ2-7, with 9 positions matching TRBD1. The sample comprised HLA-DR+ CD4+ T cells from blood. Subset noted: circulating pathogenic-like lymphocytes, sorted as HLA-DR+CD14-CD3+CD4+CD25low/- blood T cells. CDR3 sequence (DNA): TGTGCCAGCAGCGTAGGTGGGACAGGGATCACCTACGAGCAGTACTTC. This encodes CASSVGGTGITYEQYF.